What follows are 23 T cell receptor beta chains derived from one specimen sequenced in a study of blood T cells in healthy people across ages. Sample-barcoded 5' priming and a J-beta primer mix drove a second PCR of about 7 to 12 cycles. TCRdb fed the 5' RACE reads into MiXCR, producing one record per CDR3 protein. The data show 950,000 to 1,200,000 distinct CDR3 sequences, 35% to 40% seen once. Sequenced input: blood. The receptors were gathered from a man aged 18 to 35 in good health.

This clonotype was picked up a small number of times. The chain has TRBV6-2 or TRBV6-3 and TRBJ2-1; 9 nucleotides align to TRBD2. Germline V CDR1 and CDR2: MNHEY, SVGEGT. Trimming took 6 bases from V and 7 from J; bases not matched to a gene: 10. This CDR3 has 15 residues. The CDR3 here is CASRKAGGQGNEQFF. As DNA, the CDR3 is TGTGCCAGCAGAAAAGCGGGGGGCCAGGGAAATGAGCAGTTCTTC.

This chain links TRBV7-3 with TRBJ2-1, with 10 bases lining up with TRBD2. Trimming cost V 5 bases and J 4 bases; bases outside gene matches: 8. In germline, CDR1 is SGHTA, CDR2 FQGTGA. This CDR3 spans 16 amino acids. This CDR3 reads CASSEQGLAKYNEQFF. The CDR3 coding sequence is TGTGCCAGCAGCGAACAGGGACTAGCGAAATACAATGAGCAGTTCTTC.

A few counts support this clonotype. The rearrangement joins TRBV4-3 to TRBJ2-1; D may match TRBD1 or TRBD2 (6 bases each). CDR1 and CDR2 from the germline V gene are LGHNA and YSLEER. V was clipped by 3 bases and J by 7 bases, with 16 bases between them. The CDR3 length is 15 residues. For the CDR3, the DNA is TGCGCCAGCAGCCAGATAGGGGGAAGCGGGAATGAGCAGTTCTTC. Translating gives CASSQIGGSGNEQFF.

The chain couples TRBV7-2 to TRBJ2-7; possible D gene TRBD2, 6 bases. The CDR3 consists of 14 residues. V gave up 4 bases and J gave up 7 bases, with 17 bases separating them. CDR1 and CDR2 from the germline V gene are SGHTA and FQGNSA. This chain's CDR3 is CASSSRGAINEQYF. The DNA of the CDR3 is TGTGCCAGCAGCTCTCGCGGGGCGATCAATGAGCAGTACTTC.

The table lists this clonotype with a count of one. V usage is TRBV20-1 and J usage is TRBJ2-1; D unclear. This CDR3 is built from 11 residues. The V gene's germline CDR1 is DFQATT and CDR2 SNEGSKA (reference sequence). The DNA for the CDR3 is TGCAGCATCGGCGGAACCAATGAGCAGTTCTTC. Protein sequence: CSIGGTNEQFF.

This clonotype was picked up many times. The chain uses TRBV27 and TRBJ2-1, with no clear D. The germline CDR1 and CDR2 sequences are MNHEY and SMNVEV (reference sequence). There are 14 residues in the CDR3. V dropped 6 bases and J dropped 0 bases, with 9 bases sitting between them. DNA for the CDR3: TGTGCCAGCAGCACCATGCGCTCCTACAATGAGCAGTTCTTC. It specifies CASSTMRSYNEQFF.

The chain couples TRBV10-3 to TRBJ1-1; tentative D call: TRBD1 (6 bases). This CDR3 has 16 residues. The germline gives CDR1 ENHRY, CDR2 SYGVKD. V dropped 2 bases and J dropped 3 bases, with 16 bases sitting between them. In nucleotides, the CDR3 is TGTGCCATCAGTGAGACGTCCCAGGGGCGGGACACTGAAGCTTTCTTT. It specifies CAISETSQGRDTEAFF.

The chain recombines TRBV9 with TRBJ1-1; D remains ambiguous. Germline loops: CDR1 SGDLS, CDR2 YYNGEE. The CDR3 extends over 15 amino acids. Trimming left V 0 bases short and J 0 bases short, with 9 bases between. CDR3 amino acids: CASSVGSPMNTEAFF. For the CDR3, the DNA is TGTGCCAGCAGCGTAGGTAGTCCTATGAACACTGAAGCTTTCTTT.

The chain links TRBV7-2 to TRBJ2-2; D possibly corresponds to TRBD1 (5 bases). V was clipped by 1 base and J by 4 bases, with 10 bases between them. The germline gives CDR1 SGHTA, CDR2 FQGNSA. This CDR3 contains 15 residues. The CDR3 sequence is CASSLENRLTGELFF. The CDR3 nucleotides are TGTGCCAGCAGCTTAGAAAACAGGCTCACCGGGGAGCTGTTTTTT.

With regard to this clonotype: A clone one base away is much larger, so this may be a read error. The chain uses TRBV3-1 and TRBJ2-1; D not certain. The CDR3 loop spans 12 amino acids. CDR1 and CDR2 (germline): LGHDT, YNNKEL (reference sequence). V was shortened by 2 bases and J by 4 bases, with 3 bases between the two germline ends. Here the CDR3 DNA reads TGTGCCAGCAGCCAATTTTACAATGAGCAGTTCTTC. Translation: CASSQFYNEQFF.

The rearrangement joins TRBV2 to TRBJ1-2; D is unresolved. The CDR3 has 15 residues. Trimming took 6 bases from V and 6 from J, leaving 20 bases between them. In germline, CDR1 is SNHLY, CDR2 FYNNEI. The DNA for the CDR3 is TGTGCCAGCAGGACCACCGGCGGTTTTTCCGATGGCTACACCTTC. As protein: CASRTTGGFSDGYTF.

J is TRBJ1-1 and V is TRBV4-3; possibly TRBD1 for D (5 bases). The germline V gene encodes CDR1 LGHNA and CDR2 YSLEER. CDR3 length: 17 residues. The germline V and J ends were trimmed by 0 bases and 6 bases, with 20 bases remaining between them. CDR3 region: CASSQDLGVYNPPEAFF. The CDR3 DNA follows: TGCGCCAGCAGCCAAGATCTGGGGGTATACAATCCTCCTGAAGCTTTCTTT.

The rearrangement uses TRBV7-9 and TRBJ1-1; D gene ambiguous. The germline V gene has CDR1 SEHNR and CDR2 FQNEAQ (reference sequence). V was pared by 1 base and J by 2 bases, with 8 bases between. CDR3 length equals 14 residues. CDR3 loop: CASSLGHTNTEAFF. CDR3 DNA sequence: TGTGCCAGCAGCTTAGGGCATACTAACACTGAAGCTTTCTTT.

As for this clonotype: The junction and the germline gene differ at one end; a read error may be behind it. The CDR3 loop reads CASSQTDTGELFF. CDR3 coding DNA: TGTGCCAGCAGCCAAACGGACACCGGGGAGTTGTTTTTT. The V gene is TRBV4-2, the J gene TRBJ2-2; D may correspond to TRBD1 or TRBD2 (5 bases each). The CDR3 loop spans 13 amino acids. Germline V gene data show CDR1 as LGHNA and CDR2 as YNFKEQ.

J is TRBJ1-6 and V is TRBV20-1; D perhaps matches TRBD1 (5 bases). This CDR3 is built from 15 residues. Per the germline V gene, CDR1 is DFQATT and CDR2 is SNEGSKA (reference sequence). V lost 6 bases to trimming and J lost 3 bases, with 15 bases between them. The CDR3 DNA follows: TGCAGTGCAAGCCGGGACGTAAGCTATAATTCACCCCTCCACTTT. It encodes CSASRDVSYNSPLHF.

The gene calls are TRBV5-5 and TRBJ2-4; D gene unclear. Trimming removed 1 base at V and 0 bases at J, with 11 bases between. Germline CDR1 reads SGHKS; CDR2 reads YYEKEE (reference sequence). The CDR3 contains 16 residues. The chain's CDR3 is CASSLRVSLAKNIQYF. For the CDR3, the DNA is TGTGCCAGCAGCTTGCGGGTTTCCCTAGCCAAAAACATTCAGTACTTC.

Note on this clonotype: This may be a read error: a much more frequent sequence differs by one nucleotide. The chain carries TRBV28 and TRBJ1-4; TRBD1 might be the D (6 bases). This CDR3 spans 15 amino acids. Germline CDR1 MDHEN, CDR2 SYDVKM. The CDR3 reads CASRTGPATNAKLFF. CDR3 in DNA: TGTGCCAGCAGGACAGGACCTGCAACTAATGCAAAACTGTTTTTT.

The chain combines TRBV20-1 with TRBJ1-5, with a weak D call TRBD1 (5 bases). Germline-derived CDR1 and CDR2 are DFQATT and SNEGSKA (reference sequence). Trimming took off 0 bases at V and 7 bases at J, with 19 bases between the two ends. The length of the CDR3 is 16 residues. CDR3 sequence: CSARDLLGVPDQPQHF. In DNA form, the CDR3 reads TGCAGTGCTAGAGATCTTTTGGGGGTCCCCGACCAGCCCCAGCATTTT.

The sample holds a few counts of this clonotype. The chain uses TRBV4-1 and TRBJ1-2, with 7 bases fitting TRBD1. Germline V lookup: CDR1 MGHRA, CDR2 YSYEKL. With 3 bases clipped from V and 3 bases from J, the junction kept 7 bases outside the gene matches. The CDR3 is 15 residues long. The CDR3: CASSHYRGYHYGYTF. The CDR3, as DNA: TGCGCCAGCAGCCACTACAGGGGTTATCACTATGGCTACACCTTC.

The CDR3 region has the DNA TGCAGCGCCGTACAGGGGAGCGGCAGTGAAGCTTTCTTT. Protein: CSAVQGSGSEAFF. V gene TRBV29-1 combines with J gene TRBJ1-1; 7 nucleotides agree with TRBD1. The length of the CDR3 is 13 residues. Germline loops: CDR1 SQVTM, CDR2 ANQGSEA. The J segment lost 7 bases and the V segment lost 7 bases, leaving 12 bases of the junction unmatched.

This clonotype was recorded a few times. The chain recombines TRBV6-2 or TRBV6-3 with TRBJ2-4, with 7 bases fitting TRBD1. After removal of 5 bases from V and 8 bases from J, the junction contained 9 bases not matched to a gene. The germline V gene encodes CDR1 MNHEY and CDR2 SVGEGT. The CDR3 totals 14 residues. The CDR3 loop is CASSGGQLWDIQYF. The CDR3 nucleotides read TGTGCCAGCAGTGGGGGACAGCTGTGGGACATTCAGTACTTC.

This clonotype was observed once. A junction end diverges from the germline sequence, so it may reflect a read error. The chain has TRBV5-1 and TRBJ1-3; no clear D. This CDR3 region has 15 residues. Germline V gives CDR1 SGHRS, CDR2 YFSETQ. The CDR3 here is CVSSRGILAGNTIYF. The CDR3 DNA follows: TGCGTCAGCAGTCGCGGAATACTCGCCGGAAACACCATATATTTT.

The genes are TRBV5-5 and TRBJ1-1; D is ambiguous. CDR1 and CDR2 (germline): SGHKS, YYEKEE (reference sequence). Trimming left V 1 base short and J 7 bases short, with 17 bases between. The CDR3 spans 15 residues. The CDR3 reads CASSLRTDPTFEAFF. In DNA, the CDR3 is TGTGCCAGCAGCTTGAGAACAGACCCGACTTTTGAAGCTTTCTTT.